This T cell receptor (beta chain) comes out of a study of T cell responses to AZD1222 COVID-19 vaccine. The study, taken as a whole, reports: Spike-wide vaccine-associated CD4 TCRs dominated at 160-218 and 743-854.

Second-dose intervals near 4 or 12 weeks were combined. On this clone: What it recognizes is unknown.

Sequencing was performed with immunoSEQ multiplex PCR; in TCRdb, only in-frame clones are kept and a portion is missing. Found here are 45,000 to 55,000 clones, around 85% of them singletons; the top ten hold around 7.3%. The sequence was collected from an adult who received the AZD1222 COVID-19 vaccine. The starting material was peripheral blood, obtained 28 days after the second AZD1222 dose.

The chain's CDR3 is CASITGGATDTQYF. CDR3 in DNA: TGTGCCAGCATCACAGGGGGCGCAACCGATACGCAGTATTTT. The chain joins TRBV5-5 to TRBJ2-3; 9 bases agree with TRBD1. J lost 6 bases, V lost 6 bases, and 8 bases had no gene match. This CDR3 is built from 14 residues. Germline CDR1 SGHKS, CDR2 YYEKEE (reference sequence).